The clone carrying this TCR beta chain was found a few times. Its antigen is unidentified. This sample stems from a study of cytomegalovirus exposure and HLA in healthy donors. Whole-study results and caveats: A later analysis by the authors found several of the most significant clusters apparently linked to common viral pathogens. For most TCR beta V segments, an earlier analysis put the productive rate at about 90% or about 30% of the time. HLA-A and HLA-B allele assignments for most subjects were reportedly predicted accurately using TCR beta sequences.

Germline CDR1 reads GTSNPN; CDR2 reads SVGIG (reference sequence). V was clipped by 2 bases and J by 3 bases; unmatched bases: 15. The CDR3 extends over 17 amino acids. Amplification used 60 Vbeta primers and 13 Jbeta primers. The table came from immunoSEQ multiplex PCR; TCRdb's copy has only in-frame clones and leaves some out. The sample has some 200,000 clones, 9.5% seen once; the top ten hold over 1%. Sequencing used PBMCs. The chain combines TRBV30 with TRBJ2-7; 8 bases are a match to TRBD2. This receptor was obtained from a woman aged 30 to 39 in good health and CMV-seropositive. The CDR3 protein is CAWSLGPTGGPDYEQYF. In DNA form, the CDR3 reads TGTGCCTGGAGTCTGGGCCCTACGGGAGGGCCAGACTACGAGCAGTACTTC.